Each of the 29 T cell receptor beta chains below was sequenced from the same sample in a study of early T cells in non-severe SARS-CoV-2 infection. TCRdb ran MiXCR on the 5' RACE reads and lists one entry per CDR3 protein. The table shows tens of thousands of distinct CDR3 sequences, with less than 15% occurring only once. The sequencing sample was made of whole blood. These receptors were collected from an adult who was a healthcare worker with PCR-confirmed SARS-CoV-2 infection or an uninfected control (not recorded which).

This clonotype was recorded many times. This chain joins TRBV15 and TRBJ2-3; D tentatively fits TRBD1 or TRBD2 (5 bases each). Germline assignment: CDR1 LNHNV and CDR2 YYDKDF (reference sequence). V lost 7 bases to trimming and J lost 4 bases, with 15 bases between them. CDR3 size: 14 residues. CDR3 sequence (DNA): TGTGCCACCACCCTTTGGGGGAATCCAGATACGCAGTATTTT. Translated: CATTLWGNPDTQYF.

This clonotype was picked up a small number of times. The chain links TRBV15 to TRBJ2-7; possible D gene TRBD2, 5 bases. Trimming left V 0 bases short and J 3 bases short, with 15 bases between. The V gene's germline CDR1 is LNHNV and CDR2 YYDKDF (reference sequence). This CDR3 has 16 residues. CDR3 sequence: CATSRDMAAAGYEQYF. CDR3 DNA sequence: TGTGCCACCAGCAGAGATATGGCAGCGGCAGGCTACGAGCAGTACTTC.

The chain links TRBV9 to TRBJ2-3; D gene uncertain. With 2 bases removed from V and 1 base from J, the gap between germline ends came to 8 bases. Germline assignment: CDR1 SGDLS and CDR2 YYNGEE. The CDR3 runs 14 residues. CDR3 in amino acids: CASSVNGGTDTQYF. The CDR3 nucleotides read TGTGCCAGCAGCGTCAATGGGGGCACAGATACGCAGTATTTT.

The J gene is TRBJ2-2, the V gene TRBV27; either TRBD1 or TRBD2 may supply D (5 bases each). Germline V CDR1 and CDR2: MNHEY, SMNVEV (reference sequence). CDR3 size: 16 residues. The germline V and J ends were trimmed by 6 bases and 3 bases, with 17 bases remaining between them. The CDR3: CASRRTPRRDTGELFF. CDR3 bases: TGTGCCAGCAGAAGGACACCCCGGCGGGACACCGGGGAGCTGTTTTTT.

This clonotype was seen only a few times. The V gene is TRBV7-2, the J gene TRBJ2-3; D unresolved. In germline, CDR1 is SGHTA, CDR2 FQGNSA. V was pared by 2 bases and J by 6 bases, with 6 bases between. The CDR3 sequence is 12 residues long. This chain's CDR3 is CASSLLLDTQYF. CDR3 in DNA: TGTGCCAGCAGCTTACTTCTTGATACGCAGTATTTT.

This chain links TRBV4-3 with TRBJ1-6; no clear D gene. Trimming cost V 0 bases and J 7 bases, with 4 bases left between them. The germline V gene encodes CDR1 LGHNA and CDR2 YSLEER. The CDR3 has 13 amino acids. CDR3 loop: CASSQDRNSPLHF. As DNA, the CDR3 is TGCGCCAGCAGCCAAGACCGCAATTCACCCCTCCACTTT.

This clonotype appeared many times. The V gene is TRBV4-1, the J gene TRBJ1-3; D remains unclear. Deletions cut 1 base from V and 1 base from J, with 8 bases between. Germline V lookup: CDR1 MGHRA, CDR2 YSYEKL. CDR3 length: 15 amino acids. CDR3 sequence: CASSQGRVSGNTIYF. In nucleotides, the CDR3 is TGCGCCAGCAGCCAAGGGAGGGTATCTGGAAACACCATATATTTT.

This clonotype was detected ten times or more. The rearrangement joins TRBV29-1 to TRBJ1-1; D is undetermined. The CDR3 has 12 amino acids. From germline, CDR1 is SQVTM and CDR2 ANQGSEA. Trimming stripped 7 bases from V and 6 bases from J, with 15 bases between. The DNA of the CDR3 is TGCAGCGGTCGAGACGGGAGCTCTGAAGCTTTCTTT. Amino acids: CSGRDGSSEAFF.

This clonotype has just a few counts. The chain joins TRBV4-1 to TRBJ2-7, with D perhaps TRBD2 (6 bases). The ends were cut back, 0 bases at V and 2 bases at J, with 14 bases in the middle. Germline V gives CDR1 MGHRA, CDR2 YSYEKL. CDR3 length: 16 residues. CDR3: CASSQEWRGVPYEQYF. The CDR3 DNA sequence: TGCGCCAGCAGCCAAGAGTGGAGGGGAGTTCCCTACGAGCAGTACTTC.

This clonotype was picked up a small number of times. The chain couples TRBV20-1 to TRBJ1-3; 7 bases agree with TRBD1. From germline, CDR1 is DFQATT and CDR2 SNEGSKA (reference sequence). Trimming took 0 bases from V and 7 from J; bases not matched to a gene: 9. The CDR3 is 15 amino acids. The DNA of the CDR3 is TGCAGTGCTAGAGATGGGGGCACAGGGGTCAACACCATATATTTT. Its protein is CSARDGGTGVNTIYF.

The sample holds a few counts of this clonotype. CDR3 amino acids: CASSQVAGAVTDTQYF. CDR3 DNA sequence: TGTGCCAGCAGCCAAGTAGCGGGGGCCGTCACAGATACGCAGTATTTT. This chain uses TRBV11-2 with TRBJ2-3; TRBD2 matches 9 bases. This CDR3 spans 16 amino acids. V shed 5 bases, J shed 2 bases, and the junction held 8 bases outside the gene matches. CDR1 is SGHAT and CDR2 is FQNNGV in the germline V gene.

V and J are TRBV5-4 and TRBJ1-1; D unresolved. The CDR3 has 13 amino acids. Germline V gene lookup returns CDR1 SGHNT and CDR2 YYREEE (reference sequence). Trimming stripped 0 bases from V and 3 bases from J, with 6 bases between. The CDR3 is CASSLGRDTEAFF. CDR3 nucleotides: TGTGCCAGCAGCTTGGGACGTGACACTGAAGCTTTCTTT.

This clonotype showed up just a few times. The chain is built from TRBV5-1 and TRBJ1-2; 7 bases match TRBD1. Per the germline V gene, CDR1 is SGHRS and CDR2 is YFSETQ. The V and J ends lost 2 bases and 5 bases, in that order; junction bases with no gene match: 3. This CDR3 has 13 residues. The CDR3 loop reads CASSFDREYGYTF. CDR3 DNA sequence: TGCGCCAGCAGCTTCGACAGGGAGTATGGCTACACCTTC.

This clonotype has more than one count but fewer than ten. This chain uses TRBV29-1 with TRBJ2-2, with D possibly TRBD1 on 6 matching bases. Germline V CDR1 and CDR2: SQVTM, ANQGSEA. This CDR3 has 14 amino acids. The V and J ends lost 5 bases and 6 bases respectively, with 16 bases between them. CDR3 in amino acids: CSVLPNRDPGELFF. Here the CDR3 DNA reads TGCAGCGTTTTACCTAACAGGGATCCCGGGGAGCTGTTTTTT.

This clonotype was observed a handful of times. The CDR3 DNA reads TGTGCCAGCAGCTTGACCAGGAACACTGAAGCTTTCTTT. Its protein is CASSLTRNTEAFF. V usage is TRBV11-2 and J usage is TRBJ1-1; D is unclear. The CDR3 runs 13 residues. Germline V gives CDR1 SGHAT, CDR2 FQNNGV. Trimming stripped 3 bases from V and 1 base from J, with 6 bases between.

This clonotype was found many times. V is TRBV5-1 and J is TRBJ1-2; D may be TRBD1 (5 bases). CDR3 length: 13 amino acids. Trimming took off 4 bases at V and 6 bases at J, with 13 bases between the two ends. Germline values: CDR1 SGHRS, CDR2 YFSETQ. CDR3 region: CASSGGGTDGYTF. The DNA for the CDR3 is TGCGCCAGCAGCGGGGGAGGGACGGATGGCTACACCTTC. Combining the CDR3 with reference TRBV5-1 and TRBJ1-2 gives the whole variable domain KAGVTQTPRYLIKTRGQQVTLSCSPISGHRSVSWYQQTPGQGLQFLFEYFSETQRNKGNFPGRFSGRQFSNSRSEMNVSTLELGDSALYLCASSGGGTDGYTFGSGTRLTVV.

This clonotype was recorded many times. The gene calls are TRBV20-1 and TRBJ1-1; D not certain. The germline V gene has CDR1 DFQATT and CDR2 SNEGSKA (reference sequence). The CDR3 has 13 amino acids. V dropped 6 bases and J dropped 1 base, with 12 bases sitting between them. The CDR3 bases are TGCAGTGCAACTAGGTGGGCGAACACTGAAGCTTTCTTT. The encoded protein is CSATRWANTEAFF.

This clonotype was counted many times. The chain is built from TRBV11-2 and TRBJ2-7; D possibly corresponds to TRBD1 (7 bases). Germline V lookup: CDR1 SGHAT, CDR2 FQNNGV. Deletions cut 5 bases from V and 4 bases from J, with 18 bases between. The CDR3 runs 15 residues. CDR3 loop: CASSRGGGGVYEQYF. CDR3 DNA sequence: TGTGCCAGCAGCCGAGGGGGCGGCGGGGTGTACGAGCAGTACTTC.

The chain couples TRBV3-1 to TRBJ2-7, with 10 bases that match TRBD1. J gave up 7 bases and V 4 bases, and 4 bases lay outside the gene matches. Germline CDR1 is LGHDT and CDR2 is YNNKEL (reference sequence). CDR3 length: 13 amino acids. CDR3: CASSPTGGWEQYF. Here the CDR3 DNA reads TGTGCCAGCAGCCCGACAGGGGGCTGGGAGCAGTACTTC.

This clonotype was seen a handful of times. The chain uses TRBV11-2 and TRBJ2-3; D not certain. From germline, CDR1 is SGHAT and CDR2 FQNNGV. V dropped 5 bases and J dropped 6 bases, with 9 bases sitting between them. This CDR3 is 12 amino acids long. The CDR3 sequence: CASSAATDTQYF. The CDR3, as DNA: TGTGCCAGCAGCGCCGCAACCGATACGCAGTATTTT.

This clonotype was observed at least ten times. The rearrangement joins TRBV12-3 or TRBV12-4 to TRBJ1-1; D perhaps matches TRBD1 (5 bases). The V end lost 1 base, the J end lost 1 base, and 7 bases lay between the germline ends. This CDR3 region has 14 residues. The CDR3 spells CASSLGGTNTEAFF. CDR3 coding DNA: TGTGCCAGCAGTTTAGGGGGGACGAACACTGAAGCTTTCTTT.

This clonotype turned up a few times. V is TRBV5-1 and J is TRBJ2-3, with D maybe TRBD2 (6 bases). Germline CDR1 and CDR2: SGHRS and YFSETQ. Trimming stripped 4 bases from V and 10 bases from J, with 13 bases between. The CDR3 extends over 12 amino acids. The CDR3 loop is CASSGGIGAQYF. Written as DNA, the CDR3 is TGCGCCAGCAGCGGGGGGATAGGGGCGCAGTATTTT.

This clonotype was detected many times. CDR3 sequence (DNA): TGTGCCAGCAGTACCGACAGATCCACTTACGAGCAGTACTTC. It yields the protein CASSTDRSTYEQYF. This chain connects TRBV2 to TRBJ2-7, with D possibly TRBD1 on 5 matching bases. Germline CDR1 SNHLY, CDR2 FYNNEI. CDR3 length equals 14 residues. Trimming removed 5 bases from V and 4 bases from J, with 15 bases in between.

This clonotype was seen only a few times. The rearrangement links TRBV12-3 or TRBV12-4 to TRBJ2-2; D unclear. Trimming pared 2 bases from V and 9 bases from J, leaving 7 bases between. The CDR3 is 12 amino acids. In DNA form, the CDR3 reads TGTGCCAGCAGTTTATCAGGCTGGGAGCTGTTTTTT. This translates into CASSLSGWELFF.

This chain connects TRBV6-1 to TRBJ1-2, with 9 bases aligning to TRBD1. This CDR3 has 14 residues. Germline CDR1 is MNHNS and CDR2 is SASEGT. Trimming at V came to 6 bases and at J to 8 bases, leaving 10 bases not matched to a gene. CDR3 nucleotides: TGTGCCAGCAGCGCGAGGGGACAGGGCCACGGCTACACCTTC. This sequence encodes CASSARGQGHGYTF.

The V gene is TRBV29-1, the J gene TRBJ2-3; D might be TRBD2 (6 bases). This CDR3 region has 13 residues. The germline CDR1 and CDR2 sequences are SQVTM and ANQGSEA. CDR3 DNA sequence: TGCAGTACCCGGACCGGGGGAGAAGATACGCAGTATTTT. Amino acids: CSTRTGGEDTQYF.

This clonotype was picked up many times. This sequence joins TRBV30 and TRBJ1-6, with TRBD1 identical over 8 bases. Germline CDR1 and CDR2: GTSNPN and SVGIG (reference sequence). J was trimmed by 5 bases and V by 0 bases; bases with no gene match: 3. There are 15 residues in the CDR3. The CDR3 coding sequence is TGTGCCTGGAGTGTTTCAGGGGGCGATAATTCACCCCTCCACTTT. Translating it yields CAWSVSGGDNSPLHF.

The chain recombines TRBV6-1 with TRBJ2-2, with 7 bases lining up with TRBD1. The CDR3 consists of 20 residues. J gave up 7 bases and V 3 bases, and 23 bases lay outside the gene matches. The germline CDR1 and CDR2 sequences are MNHNS and SASEGT. The CDR3 DNA sequence: TGTGCCAGCAGTGATTCAAACAGGGGTGGCTCCCTCGGGAACCACGGGGAGCTGTTTTTT. Its protein product is CASSDSNRGGSLGNHGELFF.

There are many counts of this clonotype. This rearrangement joins TRBV28 to TRBJ1-1, with D uncertain. The CDR3 sequence is 14 residues long. Trimming removed 3 bases from V and 4 bases from J, with 12 bases in between. The V gene's germline CDR1 is MDHEN and CDR2 SYDVKM. CDR3 in DNA: TGTGCCAGCAGTTTTCTTTCCTGGGGCACTGAAGCTTTCTTT. This encodes CASSFLSWGTEAFF.